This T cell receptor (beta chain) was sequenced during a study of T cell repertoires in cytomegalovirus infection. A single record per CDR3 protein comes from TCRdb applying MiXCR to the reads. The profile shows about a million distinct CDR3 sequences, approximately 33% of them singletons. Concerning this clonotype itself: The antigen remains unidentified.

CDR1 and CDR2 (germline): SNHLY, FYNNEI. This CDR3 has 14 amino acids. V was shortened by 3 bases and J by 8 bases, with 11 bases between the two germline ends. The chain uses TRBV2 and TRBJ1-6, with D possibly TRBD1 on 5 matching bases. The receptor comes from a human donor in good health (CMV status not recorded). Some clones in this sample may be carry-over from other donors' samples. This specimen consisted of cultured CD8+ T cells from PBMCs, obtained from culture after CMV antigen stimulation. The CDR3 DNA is TGTGCCAGCAGTGATGGCAGGGTTGATTCACCCCTCCACTTT. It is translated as CASSDGRVDSPLHF.